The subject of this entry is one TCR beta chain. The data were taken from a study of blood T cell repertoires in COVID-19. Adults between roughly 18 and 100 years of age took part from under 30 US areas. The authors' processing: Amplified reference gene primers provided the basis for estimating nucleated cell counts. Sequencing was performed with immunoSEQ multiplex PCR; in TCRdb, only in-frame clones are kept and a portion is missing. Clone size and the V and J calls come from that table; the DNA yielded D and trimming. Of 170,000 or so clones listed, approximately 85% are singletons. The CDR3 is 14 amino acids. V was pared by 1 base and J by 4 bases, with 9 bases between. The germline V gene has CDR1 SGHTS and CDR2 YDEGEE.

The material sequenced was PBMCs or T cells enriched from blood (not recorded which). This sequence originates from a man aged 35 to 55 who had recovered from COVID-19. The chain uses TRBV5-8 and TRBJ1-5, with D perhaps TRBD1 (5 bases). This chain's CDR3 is CASSLNRRNQPQHF. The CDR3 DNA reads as TGTGCCAGCAGCTTGAACAGGCGAAATCAGCCCCAGCATTTT.